The source of this T cell receptor beta chain is a study of Graves' ophthalmopathy and Graves' hyperthyroidism. Transcripts of RNA were the source for amplifying TCR beta CDR3 regions. RT-PCR was first run with HTBI primers, then multiplex PCR in a second round. TCRdb reanalysed the multiplex PCR reads using MiXCR and keeps one entry per CDR3 protein. The repertoire holds approximately 1.2 million distinct CDR3 sequences, with less than 45% as singletons. With regard to this clonotype: Germline and junction disagree at one end, which may indicate a read error.

Germline lookup yields CDR1 ENHRY and CDR2 SYGVKD. This CDR3 contains 12 residues. The rearrangement links TRBV10-3 to TRBJ1-2; 9 nucleotides agree with TRBD1. The sequence derives from an adult man with Graves' hyperthyroidism. Sequencing was performed on peripheral blood or thyroid tissue (not recorded which). The CDR3 nucleotides are TGTGCCATCAGCCAAGGGACAGGGCTTTCCCCCTTC. Translating it yields CAISQGTGLSPF.